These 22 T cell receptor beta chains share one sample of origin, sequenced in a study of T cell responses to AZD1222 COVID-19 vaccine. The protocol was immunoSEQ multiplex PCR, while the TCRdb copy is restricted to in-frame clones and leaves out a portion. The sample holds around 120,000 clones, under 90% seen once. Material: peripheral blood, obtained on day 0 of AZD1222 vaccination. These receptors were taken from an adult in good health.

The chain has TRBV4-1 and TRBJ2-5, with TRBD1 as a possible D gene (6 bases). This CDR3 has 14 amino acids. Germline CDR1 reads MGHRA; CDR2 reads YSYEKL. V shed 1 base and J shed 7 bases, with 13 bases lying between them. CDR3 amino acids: CASSQGDTTGTQYF. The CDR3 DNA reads TGCGCCAGCAGCCAAGGGGACACTACCGGGACCCAGTACTTC.

The CDR3 coding sequence is TGCGCCAGCAGCCCCCAACCGGGACTCCCCTTGGATGAGCAGTTCTTC. Protein: CASSPQPGLPLDEQFF. The chain links TRBV4-3 to TRBJ2-1; a possible D gene is TRBD2 (6 bases). From germline, CDR1 is LGHNA and CDR2 YSLEER. CDR3 size: 16 residues. The ends were cut back, 4 bases at V and 8 bases at J, with 21 bases in the middle.

For the CDR3, the DNA is TGTGCCATCAGTGTGTTACAGGGCTACAGCTATGGCTACACCTTC. Translating gives CAISVLQGYSYGYTF. The V gene is TRBV10-3, the J gene TRBJ1-2, with D maybe TRBD1 (6 bases). The CDR3 extends over 15 amino acids. Between the trimmed V and J ends, which lost 4 bases and 4 bases, there was a span of 16 bases. The V gene's germline CDR1 is ENHRY and CDR2 SYGVKD.

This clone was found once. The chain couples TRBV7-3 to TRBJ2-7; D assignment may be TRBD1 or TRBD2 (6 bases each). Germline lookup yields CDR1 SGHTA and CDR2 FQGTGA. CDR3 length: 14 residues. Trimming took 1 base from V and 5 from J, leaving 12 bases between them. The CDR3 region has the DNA TGTGCCAGCAGCTTAAATGGGGGGCTAAACGAGCAGTACTTC. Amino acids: CASSLNGGLNEQYF. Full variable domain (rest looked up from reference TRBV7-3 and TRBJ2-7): GAGVSQTPSNKVTEKGKYVELRCDPISGHTALYWYRQSLGQGPEFLIYFQGTGAADDSGLPNDRFFAVRPEGSVSTLKIQRTERGDSAVYLCASSLNGGLNEQYFGPGTRLTVT.

CDR3 sequence: CASSDHKDGLYNEQFF. The CDR3 DNA follows: TGCGCCAGCAGTGACCATAAAGATGGTCTCTACAATGAGCAGTTCTTC. This chain connects TRBV10-1 to TRBJ2-1, with no clear D. Germline loops: CDR1 WNHNN, CDR2 SYGVQD (reference sequence). Trimming left V 3 bases short and J 3 bases short, with 15 bases between. This CDR3 has 16 residues.

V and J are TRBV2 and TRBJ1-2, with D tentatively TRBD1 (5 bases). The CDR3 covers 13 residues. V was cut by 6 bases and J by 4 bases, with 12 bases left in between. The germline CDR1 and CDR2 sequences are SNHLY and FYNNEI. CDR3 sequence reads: CASRSTASYGYTF. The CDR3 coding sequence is TGTGCCAGCAGATCGACAGCCAGCTATGGCTACACCTTC.

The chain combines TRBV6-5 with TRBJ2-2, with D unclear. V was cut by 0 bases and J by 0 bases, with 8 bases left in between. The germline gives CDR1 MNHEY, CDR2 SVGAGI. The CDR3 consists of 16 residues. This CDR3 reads CASSYSNNPNTGELFF. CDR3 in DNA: TGTGCCAGCAGTTACTCTAACAACCCGAACACCGGGGAGCTGTTTTTT.

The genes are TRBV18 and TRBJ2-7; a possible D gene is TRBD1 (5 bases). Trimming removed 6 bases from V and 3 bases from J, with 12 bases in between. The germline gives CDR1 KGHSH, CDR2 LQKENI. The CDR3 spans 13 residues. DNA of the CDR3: TGTGCCAGCTCCAGGGATTCCTACTACGAGCAGTACTTC. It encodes CASSRDSYYEQYF.

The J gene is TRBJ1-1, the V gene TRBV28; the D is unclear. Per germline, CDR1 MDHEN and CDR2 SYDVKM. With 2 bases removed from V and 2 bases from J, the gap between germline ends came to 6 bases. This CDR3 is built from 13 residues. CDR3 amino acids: CASSLQANTEAFF. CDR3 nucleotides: TGTGCCAGCAGTTTACAGGCTAACACTGAAGCTTTCTTT.

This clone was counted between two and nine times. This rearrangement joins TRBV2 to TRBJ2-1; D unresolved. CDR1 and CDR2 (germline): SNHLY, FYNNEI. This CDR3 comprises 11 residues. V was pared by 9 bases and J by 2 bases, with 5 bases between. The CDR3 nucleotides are TGTGCCAGTAGCCCCTACAATGAGCAGTTCTTC. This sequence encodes CASSPYNEQFF.

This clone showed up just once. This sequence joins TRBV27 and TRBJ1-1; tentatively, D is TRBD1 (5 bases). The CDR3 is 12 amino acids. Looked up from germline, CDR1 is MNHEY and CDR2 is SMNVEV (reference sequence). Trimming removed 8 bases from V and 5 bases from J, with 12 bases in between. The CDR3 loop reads CASGLGVTEAFF. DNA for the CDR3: TGTGCCAGCGGCCTGGGGGTAACTGAAGCTTTCTTT.

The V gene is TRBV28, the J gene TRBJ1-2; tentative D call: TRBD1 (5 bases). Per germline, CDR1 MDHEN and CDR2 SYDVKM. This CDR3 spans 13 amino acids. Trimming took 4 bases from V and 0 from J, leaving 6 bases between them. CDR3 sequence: CASSSTANYGYTF. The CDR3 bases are TGTGCCAGCAGTTCGACAGCTAACTATGGCTACACCTTC.

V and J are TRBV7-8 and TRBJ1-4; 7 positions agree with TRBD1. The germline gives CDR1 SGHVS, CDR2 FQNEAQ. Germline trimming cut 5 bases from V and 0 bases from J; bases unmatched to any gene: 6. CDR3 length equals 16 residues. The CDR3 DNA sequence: TGTGCCAGCAGCCTAGACAGGGATGCAACTAATGAAAAACTGTTTTTT. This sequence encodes CASSLDRDATNEKLFF.

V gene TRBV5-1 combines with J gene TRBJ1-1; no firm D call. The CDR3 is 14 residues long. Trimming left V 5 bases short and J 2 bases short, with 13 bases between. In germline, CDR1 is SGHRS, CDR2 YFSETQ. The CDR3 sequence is CASRGLEGNTEAFF. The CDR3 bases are TGCGCCAGCAGGGGCTTAGAAGGCAACACTGAAGCTTTCTTT.

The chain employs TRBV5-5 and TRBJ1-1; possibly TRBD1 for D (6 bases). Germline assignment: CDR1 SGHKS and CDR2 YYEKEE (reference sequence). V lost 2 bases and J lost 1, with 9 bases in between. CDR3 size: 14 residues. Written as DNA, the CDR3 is TGTGCCAGCAGCTTACAGGGCACGAACACTGAAGCTTTCTTT. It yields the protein CASSLQGTNTEAFF. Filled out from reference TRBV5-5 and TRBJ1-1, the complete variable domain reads DAGVTQSPTHLIKTRGQQVTLRCSPISGHKSVSWYQQVLGQGPQFIFQYYEKEERGRGNFPDRFSARQFPNYSSELNVNALLLGDSALYLCASSLQGTNTEAFFGQGTRLTVV.

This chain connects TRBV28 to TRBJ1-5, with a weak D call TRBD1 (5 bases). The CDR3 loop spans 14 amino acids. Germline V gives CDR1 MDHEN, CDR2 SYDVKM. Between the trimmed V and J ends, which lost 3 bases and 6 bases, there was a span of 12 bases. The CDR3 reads CASSLPQGSQPQHF. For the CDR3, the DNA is TGTGCCAGCAGTTTGCCCCAGGGATCTCAGCCCCAGCATTTT.

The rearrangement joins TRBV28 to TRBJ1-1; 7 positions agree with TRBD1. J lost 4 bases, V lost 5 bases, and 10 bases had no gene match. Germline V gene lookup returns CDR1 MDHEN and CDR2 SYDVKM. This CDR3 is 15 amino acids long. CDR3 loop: CASSGGGLGVTEAFF. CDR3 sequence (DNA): TGTGCCAGCAGTGGAGGGGGCCTTGGGGTCACTGAAGCTTTCTTT.

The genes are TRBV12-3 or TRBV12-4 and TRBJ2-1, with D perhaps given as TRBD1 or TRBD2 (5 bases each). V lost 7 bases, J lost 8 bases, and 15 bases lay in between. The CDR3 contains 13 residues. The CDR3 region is CASTLRGSDEQFF. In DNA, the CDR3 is TGTGCCAGCACCTTGAGGGGATCGGATGAGCAGTTCTTC.

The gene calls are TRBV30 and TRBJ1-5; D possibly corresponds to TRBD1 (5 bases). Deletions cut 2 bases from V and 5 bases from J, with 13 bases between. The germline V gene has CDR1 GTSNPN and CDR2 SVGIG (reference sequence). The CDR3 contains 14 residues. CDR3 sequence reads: CAWSRMGGYQPQHF. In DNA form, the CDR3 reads TGTGCCTGGAGTAGGATGGGGGGTTATCAGCCCCAGCATTTT.

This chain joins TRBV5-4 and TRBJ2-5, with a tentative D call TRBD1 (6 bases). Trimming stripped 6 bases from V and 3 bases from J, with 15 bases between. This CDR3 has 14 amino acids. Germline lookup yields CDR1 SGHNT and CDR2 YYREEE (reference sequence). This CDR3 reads CASNPRNREETQYF. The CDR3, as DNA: TGTGCCAGCAACCCGCGAAACAGGGAAGAGACCCAGTACTTC.

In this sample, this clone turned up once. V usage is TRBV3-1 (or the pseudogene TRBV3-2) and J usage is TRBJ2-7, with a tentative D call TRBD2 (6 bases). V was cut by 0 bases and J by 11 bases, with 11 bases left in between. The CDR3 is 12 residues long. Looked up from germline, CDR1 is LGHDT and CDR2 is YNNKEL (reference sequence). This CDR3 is CASSQEARGKYF. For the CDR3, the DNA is TGTGCCAGCAGCCAAGAGGCCCGGGGGAAGTACTTC.

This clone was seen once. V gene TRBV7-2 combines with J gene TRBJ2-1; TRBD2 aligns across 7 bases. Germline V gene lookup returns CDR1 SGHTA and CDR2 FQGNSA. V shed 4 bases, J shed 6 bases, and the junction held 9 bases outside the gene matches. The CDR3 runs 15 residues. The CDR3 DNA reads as TGTGCCAGCAGCTACGGGGGAGGGGTCGGCAATGAGCAGTTCTTC. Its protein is CASSYGGGVGNEQFF.